Listed here is a single TCR beta chain. The antigen is unknown. There are 16 residues in the CDR3. V lost 2 bases and J lost 7, with 15 bases in between. Looked up from germline, CDR1 is MGHRA and CDR2 is YSYEKL. These data are taken from a study of cytomegalovirus exposure and HLA in healthy donors. Notes on the study in general: Rare TCR sequences predominated, though certain public TCRs were found in many donors.

PCR amplification relied on 60 Vbeta primers (plus 13 Jbeta primers). Using immunoSEQ multiplex PCR, the repertoire was profiled, and TCRdb retains in-frame clones only, with some absent. In total, the table holds more than 85,000 clones. V and J are TRBV4-1 and TRBJ1-6, with D perhaps matching TRBD1 (6 bases). The material sequenced was PBMCs. The TCR sequence derives from a girl aged 5 to 17 in good health and CMV-seropositive. As DNA, the CDR3 is TGCGCCAGCAGCCAAATCCTAGACAGGTCCAATTCACCCCTCCACTTT. Its translation is CASSQILDRSNSPLHF.